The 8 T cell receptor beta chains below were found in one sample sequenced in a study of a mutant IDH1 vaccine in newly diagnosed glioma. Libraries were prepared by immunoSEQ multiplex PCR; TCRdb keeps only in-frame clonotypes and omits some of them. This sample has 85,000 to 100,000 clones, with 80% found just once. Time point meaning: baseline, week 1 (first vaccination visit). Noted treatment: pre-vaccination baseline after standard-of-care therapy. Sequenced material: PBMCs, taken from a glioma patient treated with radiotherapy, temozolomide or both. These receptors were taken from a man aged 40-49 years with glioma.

The CDR3 nucleotides are TGTGCCAGCAGGGGGTCAGGGGCCTCCTATGGCTACACCTTC. It specifies CASRGSGASYGYTF. The chain employs TRBV11-2 and TRBJ1-2; tentatively, D is TRBD1 (6 bases). The CDR3 is 14 residues long. V shed 6 bases and J shed 4 bases, with 15 bases lying between them. Germline assignment: CDR1 SGHAT and CDR2 FQNNGV.

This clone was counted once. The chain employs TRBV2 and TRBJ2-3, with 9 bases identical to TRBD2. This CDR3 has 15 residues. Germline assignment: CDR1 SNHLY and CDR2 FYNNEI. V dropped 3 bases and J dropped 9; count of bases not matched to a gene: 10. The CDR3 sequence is CASSDSSGGSGTQYF. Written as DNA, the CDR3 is TGTGCCAGCAGTGATAGTAGCGGGGGTTCCGGGACGCAGTATTTT.

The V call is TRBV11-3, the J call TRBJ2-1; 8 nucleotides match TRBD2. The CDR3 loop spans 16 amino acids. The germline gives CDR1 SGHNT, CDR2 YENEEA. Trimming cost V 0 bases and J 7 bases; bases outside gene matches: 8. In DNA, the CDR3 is TGTGCCAGCAGCTTAGAACCCGGGAGGGCCGGAAATGAGCAGTTCTTC. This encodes CASSLEPGRAGNEQFF. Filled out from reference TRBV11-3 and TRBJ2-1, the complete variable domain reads EAGVVQSPRYKIIEKKQPVAFWCNPISGHNTLYWYLQNLGQGPELLIRYENEEAVDDSQLPKDRFSAERLKGVDSTLKIQPAELGDSAVYLCASSLEPGRAGNEQFFGPGTRLTVL.

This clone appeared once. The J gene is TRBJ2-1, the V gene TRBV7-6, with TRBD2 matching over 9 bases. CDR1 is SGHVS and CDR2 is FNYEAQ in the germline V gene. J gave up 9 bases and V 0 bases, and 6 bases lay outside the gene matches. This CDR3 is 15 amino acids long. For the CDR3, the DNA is TGTGCCAGCAGCTTAGCTGGTAGCGGGAGCAGTGAGCAGTTCTTC. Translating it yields CASSLAGSGSSEQFF.

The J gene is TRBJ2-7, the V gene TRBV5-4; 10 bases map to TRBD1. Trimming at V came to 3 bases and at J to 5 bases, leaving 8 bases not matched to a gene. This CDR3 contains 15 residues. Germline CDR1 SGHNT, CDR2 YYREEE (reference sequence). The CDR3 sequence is CASSSTGTGADEQYF. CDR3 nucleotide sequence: TGTGCCAGCAGCTCAACCGGGACAGGGGCTGACGAGCAGTACTTC.

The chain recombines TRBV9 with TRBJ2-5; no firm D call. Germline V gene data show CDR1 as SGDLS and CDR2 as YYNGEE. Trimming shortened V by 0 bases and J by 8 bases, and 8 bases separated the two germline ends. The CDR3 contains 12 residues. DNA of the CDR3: TGTGCCAGCAGCGTAGGAGATATCACCCAGTACTTC. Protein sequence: CASSVGDITQYF.

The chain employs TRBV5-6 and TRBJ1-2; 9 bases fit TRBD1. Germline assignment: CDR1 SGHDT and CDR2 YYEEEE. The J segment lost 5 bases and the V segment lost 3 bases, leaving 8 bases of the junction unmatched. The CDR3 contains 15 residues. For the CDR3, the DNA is TGTGCCAGCAGCTCGACCGGGACAGGGACTTATGGCTACACCTTC. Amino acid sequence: CASSSTGTGTYGYTF.

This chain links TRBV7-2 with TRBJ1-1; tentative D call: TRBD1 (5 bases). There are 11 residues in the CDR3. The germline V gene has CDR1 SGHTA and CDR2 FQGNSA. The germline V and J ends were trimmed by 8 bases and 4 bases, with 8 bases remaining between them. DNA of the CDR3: TGTGCCAGCGGGGACTTCACTGAAGCTTTCTTT. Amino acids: CASGDFTEAFF.